This T cell receptor beta chain was sequenced for a study of post-analysis software for immune sequencing data. Whole-study context: The disease courses covered relapsing-remitting, secondary progressive and progressive-relapsing multiple sclerosis. The study, taken as a whole, reports: With TRBV5-6, TRBV5-1 and TRBV20-1 included, about five TRBV segments were more frequent in patients than in controls. A significant reduction in normalized Chao1 diversity was observed in multiple sclerosis patients versus controls.

This clonotype appeared a single time. Its antigen is unknown. cDNA libraries of TCR beta carried unique molecular identifiers. cDNA molecules numbering some 500,000 came from approximately 0.91 to 9.4 million T cells. MiXCR, run by TCRdb on the PCR reads, gives a single entry per CDR3 protein. In the table there are hundreds of thousands of distinct CDR3 sequences, about 57% of which are singletons. CDR1 is LGHDT, CDR2 YNNKEL, per germline (reference sequence). Trimming removed 0 bases from V and 5 bases from J, with 13 bases in between. The CDR3 totals 15 residues. The receptor was derived from a girl aged 10-17 years with multiple sclerosis. The J gene is TRBJ2-5, the V gene TRBV3-1, with D possibly being TRBD2 (6 bases). The sample consisted of blood. The CDR3 DNA sequence: TGTGCCAGCAGCCAAGATCTCACTAGCATCGAGACCCAGTACTTC. Translation: CASSQDLTSIETQYF.